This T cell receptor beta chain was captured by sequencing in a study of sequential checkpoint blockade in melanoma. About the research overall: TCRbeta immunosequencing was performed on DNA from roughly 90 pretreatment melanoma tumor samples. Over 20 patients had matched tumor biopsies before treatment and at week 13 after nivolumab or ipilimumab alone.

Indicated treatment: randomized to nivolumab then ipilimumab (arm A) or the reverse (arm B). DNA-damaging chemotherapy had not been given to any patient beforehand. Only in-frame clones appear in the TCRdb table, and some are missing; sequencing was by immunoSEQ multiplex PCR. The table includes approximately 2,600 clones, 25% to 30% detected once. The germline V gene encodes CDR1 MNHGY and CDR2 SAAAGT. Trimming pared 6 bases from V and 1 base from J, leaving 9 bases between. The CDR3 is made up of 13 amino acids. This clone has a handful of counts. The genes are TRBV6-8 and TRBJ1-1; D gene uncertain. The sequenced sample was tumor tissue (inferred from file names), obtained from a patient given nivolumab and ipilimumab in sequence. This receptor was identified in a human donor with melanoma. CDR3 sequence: CASRRTKNTEAFF. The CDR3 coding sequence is TGTGCCAGCAGAAGGACCAAGAACACTGAAGCTTTCTTT.